This T cell receptor beta chain was captured by sequencing in a study of T cell responses to AZD1222 COVID-19 vaccine. Study in general: Second-dose timings of about 4 or about 12 weeks were pooled. General observations from the study: Repertoires were obtained only post-peak T cell response. Clonal diversity was possibly underestimated, and white British individuals and females predominated among donors.

Turning to this clone: What it binds is not known.

Data came from immunoSEQ multiplex PCR; TCRdb stores just in-frame clones and leaves some out. The data contain around 200,000 clones, over 85% of them singletons. Sequencing used peripheral blood, obtained on day 0 of AZD1222 vaccination. This clonotype originated in an adult in good health.

CDR3 nucleotides: TGTGCCAGCAGCTTGGTTGGGTCCCCCGCCCTCCACTTT. Encoded protein: CASSLVGSPALHF. The chain recombines TRBV5-6 with TRBJ1-6; D uncertain. Between the trimmed V and J ends, which lost 0 bases and 14 bases, there was a span of 12 bases. Germline CDR1 and CDR2: SGHDT and YYEEEE. This CDR3 spans 13 amino acids.